A single sample gave rise to the 22 T cell receptor beta chains below, sequenced in a study of blood T cell repertoires in COVID-19. Using immunoSEQ multiplex PCR, the repertoire was profiled, and TCRdb retains in-frame clones only, with some absent. The sample lists 200,000 or so clones, 80% to 90% occurring once. Sequences were obtained from PBMCs or T cells enriched from blood (not recorded which). These TCRs come from a man aged 25 to 40 in a cohort exposed to, infected with or recovered from COVID-19 (not recorded which).

This rearrangement joins TRBV3-1 (or the pseudogene TRBV3-2) to TRBJ1-4; TRBD1 matches 9 bases. The CDR3 has 15 residues. V trimming: 3 bases; J trimming: 8 bases; junction bases outside the gene matches: 7. Germline V CDR1 and CDR2: LGHDT, YNNKEL (reference sequence). CDR3 amino acids: CASSQGTGFVEKLFF. In DNA, the CDR3 is TGTGCCAGCAGCCAGGGGACAGGGTTTGTAGAAAAACTGTTTTTT.

The J gene is TRBJ1-1, the V gene TRBV7-2, with D hard to call. Trimming left V 0 bases short and J 1 base short, with 6 bases between. Germline lookup yields CDR1 SGHTA and CDR2 FQGNSA. This CDR3 is 14 amino acids long. This CDR3 is CASSLATPNTEAFF. CDR3 nucleotides: TGTGCCAGCAGCTTAGCCACTCCGAACACTGAAGCTTTCTTT. The full variable domain, completed using reference TRBV7-2 and TRBJ1-1, is GAGVSQSPSNKVTEKGKDVELRCDPISGHTALYWYRQSLGQGLEFLIYFQGNSAPDKSGLPSDRFSAERTGGSVSTLTIQRTQQEDSAVYLCASSLATPNTEAFFGQGTRLTVV.

The chain couples TRBV7-3 to TRBJ1-3; D unresolved. The V and J ends lost 3 bases and 4 bases respectively, with 10 bases between them. Germline CDR1 and CDR2: SGHTA and FQGTGA. The CDR3 totals 14 residues. CDR3 coding DNA: TGTGCCAGCAGCTTGCAGGCCTACGGAAACACCATATATTTT. This gives the protein CASSLQAYGNTIYF.

V and J are TRBV5-6 and TRBJ1-5; unclear D gene. The CDR3 covers 13 residues. The V end was cut by 0 bases, the J end by 4 bases, with 5 bases between. Germline CDR1 is SGHDT and CDR2 is YYEEEE. CDR3 nucleotides: TGTGCCAGCAGCTTGGGGCGGAATCAGCCCCAGCATTTT. Translation: CASSLGRNQPQHF.

CDR3 residues: CASSLSGALVEQFF. CDR3 in DNA: TGTGCCAGCAGTCTCAGCGGCGCCCTTGTTGAGCAGTTCTTC. This chain joins TRBV6-2 or TRBV6-3 and TRBJ2-1; maybe TRBD2 (5 bases). Germline CDR1 and CDR2: MNHEY and SVGEGT. The V and J ends lost 5 bases and 9 bases respectively, with 17 bases between them. The CDR3 covers 14 residues.

This clone was seen a few times. The chain couples TRBV18 to TRBJ1-2, with D hard to call. V was pared by 1 base and J by 0 bases, with 15 bases between. The CDR3 has 17 amino acids. Per germline, CDR1 KGHSH and CDR2 LQKENI. Here the CDR3 reads CASSPLGGVITNYGYTF. The DNA of the CDR3 is TGTGCCAGCTCACCACTTGGCGGAGTTATAACTAACTATGGCTACACCTTC.

This clone has only one observation. The DNA of the CDR3 is TGTGCCAGCAGCCAAGATTACGGGAGGCAGTTCTTC. This translates into CASSQDYGRQFF. This chain uses TRBV3-1 (or the pseudogene TRBV3-2) with TRBJ2-1; tentatively, D is TRBD2 (6 bases). The CDR3 runs to 12 residues. V lost 0 bases, J lost 12 bases, and 9 bases lay in between. CDR1 is LGHDT, CDR2 YNNKEL, per germline (reference sequence).

The chain carries TRBV28 and TRBJ1-6; weak D call: TRBD1 (5 bases). The CDR3 extends over 10 amino acids. CDR1 and CDR2 from the germline V gene are MDHEN and SYDVKM. Trimming shortened V by 4 bases and J by 14 bases, and 6 bases separated the two germline ends. This chain's CDR3 is CASSSGALHF. DNA of the CDR3: TGTGCCAGCAGTTCGGGGGCCCTCCACTTT.

The rearrangement joins TRBV10-3 to TRBJ2-3; a weak D match, TRBD2 (7 bases). With 8 bases removed from V and 4 bases from J, the gap between germline ends came to 16 bases. Looked up from germline, CDR1 is ENHRY and CDR2 is SYGVKD. The CDR3 is made up of 14 amino acids. CDR3 nucleotide sequence: TGTGCCATCGGGGAGGGGGGGCCTGCAGATACGCAGTATTTT. This translates into CAIGEGGPADTQYF.

This chain uses TRBV28 with TRBJ2-7; maybe TRBD2 (6 bases). The CDR3 runs 15 residues. CDR1 is MDHEN and CDR2 is SYDVKM in the germline V gene. Trimming took 6 bases from V and 1 from J, leaving 16 bases between them. In DNA form, the CDR3 reads TGTGCCAGCAGAGGAGACGAAGGACTATCCTACGAGCAGTACTTC. Protein sequence: CASRGDEGLSYEQYF. Variable domain in full (rest from reference TRBV28 and TRBJ2-7): DVKVTQSSRYLVKRTGEKVFLECVQDMDHENMFWYRQDPGLGLRLIYFSYDVKMKEKGDIPEGYSVSREKKERFSLILESASTNQTSMYLCASRGDEGLSYEQYFGPGTRLTVT.

This sequence joins TRBV19 and TRBJ2-2; 8 nucleotides line up with TRBD2. J gave up 7 bases and V 1 base, and 2 bases lay outside the gene matches. The CDR3 runs to 14 residues. The V gene's germline CDR1 is LNHDA and CDR2 SQIVND (reference sequence). CDR3: CASSIAGGDGELFF. CDR3 DNA: TGTGCCAGTAGTATAGCGGGAGGGGACGGGGAGCTGTTTTTT.

V is TRBV3-1 (or the pseudogene TRBV3-2) and J is TRBJ2-3; 10 bases agree with TRBD2. The germline gives CDR1 LGHDT, CDR2 YNNKEL (reference sequence). This CDR3 spans 15 amino acids. V trimming: 3 bases; J trimming: 5 bases; junction bases outside the gene matches: 5. In nucleotides, the CDR3 is TGTGCCAGCAGCCAGAGCGGGAGGGCGATAGATACGCAGTATTTT. It yields the protein CASSQSGRAIDTQYF.

The rearrangement joins TRBV4-1 to TRBJ2-1; D is undetermined. Germline assignment: CDR1 MGHRA and CDR2 YSYEKL. The CDR3 is 16 residues long. Trimming pared 2 bases from V and 8 bases from J, leaving 19 bases between. The CDR3 sequence: CASSQQYYNSFDEQFF. CDR3 coding DNA: TGCGCCAGCAGCCAACAATATTATAATAGCTTCGATGAGCAGTTCTTC.

The V call is TRBV28, the J call TRBJ1-5; unclear D gene. Looked up from germline, CDR1 is MDHEN and CDR2 is SYDVKM. CDR3 size: 13 residues. With 6 bases removed from V and 6 bases from J, the gap between germline ends came to 12 bases. The CDR3, as DNA: TGTGCCAGCAGGATACGGGAGGTTCAGCCCCAGCATTTT. Translation gives CASRIREVQPQHF.

The chain uses TRBV7-9 and TRBJ2-7, with 12 bases matching TRBD2. Germline-derived CDR1 and CDR2 are SEHNR and FQNEAQ (reference sequence). The CDR3 totals 15 residues. Germline trimming cut 2 bases from V and 2 bases from J; bases unmatched to any gene: 1. The CDR3 region is CASSLRLAGAYEQYF. The CDR3 region has the DNA TGTGCCAGCAGCTTACGACTAGCGGGGGCCTACGAGCAGTACTTC.

The genes are TRBV3-1 (or the pseudogene TRBV3-2) and TRBJ2-3, with D possibly matching TRBD2 (5 bases). V lost 4 bases and J lost 7, with 18 bases in between. CDR1 is LGHDT, CDR2 YNNKEL, per germline (reference sequence). The CDR3 covers 15 residues. This CDR3 reads CASSLRGPARNTQYF. In nucleotides, the CDR3 is TGTGCCAGCAGCCTCAGAGGGCCAGCAAGGAATACGCAGTATTTT.

This rearrangement joins TRBV3-1 (or the pseudogene TRBV3-2) to TRBJ2-3; 8 bases fit TRBD2. CDR1 LGHDT and CDR2 YNNKEL come from the germline V gene (reference sequence). This CDR3 contains 20 residues. V dropped 2 bases and J dropped 6; count of bases not matched to a gene: 22. The CDR3 is CASSQLGGFKREGRQDTQYF. The CDR3 region has the DNA TGTGCCAGCAGCCAACTTGGAGGGTTTAAACGGGAGGGCCGGCAGGATACGCAGTATTTT.

This chain connects TRBV27 to TRBJ2-6, with D tentatively TRBD1 (6 bases). CDR1 is MNHEY and CDR2 is SMNVEV in the germline V gene (reference sequence). CDR3 size: 15 residues. Trimming took 6 bases from V and 1 from J, leaving 10 bases between them. The CDR3 region is CASSDRSSGANVLTF. DNA for the CDR3: TGTGCCAGCAGCGACAGGTCTTCTGGGGCCAACGTCCTGACTTTC.

The rearrangement links TRBV4-2 to TRBJ1-5; D is unclear. V lost 3 bases to trimming and J lost 0 bases, with 9 bases between them. The CDR3 spans 15 residues. Germline-derived CDR1 and CDR2 are LGHNA and YNFKEQ. CDR3 coding DNA: TGTGCCAGCAGCCAGGAGGTTTATAGCAATCAGCCCCAGCATTTT. Translation: CASSQEVYSNQPQHF.

The chain couples TRBV6-1 to TRBJ1-2; D call uncertain. V was pared by 3 bases and J by 11 bases, with 22 bases between. Per germline, CDR1 MNHNS and CDR2 SASEGT. This CDR3 spans 15 amino acids. CDR3 sequence reads: CASSDRSLPVEGYTF. CDR3 nucleotide sequence: TGTGCCAGCAGTGATAGAAGCCTGCCGGTTGAGGGATACACCTTC.

The CDR3 nucleotides read TGTGCCAGCAGCTTAGGGACTAGCGGAGGGGAGAACATTCAGTACTTC. This translates into CASSLGTSGGENIQYF. The chain uses TRBV7-2 and TRBJ2-4, with 10 bases identical to TRBD2. The germline gives CDR1 SGHTA, CDR2 FQGNSA. J was trimmed by 7 bases and V by 1 base; bases with no gene match: 7. The CDR3 consists of 16 residues.

This chain connects TRBV11-2 to TRBJ2-7, with 9 bases that match TRBD1. Germline assignment: CDR1 SGHAT and CDR2 FQNNGV. J lost 1 base, V lost 5 bases, and 9 bases had no gene match. This CDR3 contains 16 residues. The CDR3 DNA is TGTGCCAGCAGCGGGATACGGGACAGGGAGTCCTACGAGCAGTACTTC. It codes for CASSGIRDRESYEQYF.